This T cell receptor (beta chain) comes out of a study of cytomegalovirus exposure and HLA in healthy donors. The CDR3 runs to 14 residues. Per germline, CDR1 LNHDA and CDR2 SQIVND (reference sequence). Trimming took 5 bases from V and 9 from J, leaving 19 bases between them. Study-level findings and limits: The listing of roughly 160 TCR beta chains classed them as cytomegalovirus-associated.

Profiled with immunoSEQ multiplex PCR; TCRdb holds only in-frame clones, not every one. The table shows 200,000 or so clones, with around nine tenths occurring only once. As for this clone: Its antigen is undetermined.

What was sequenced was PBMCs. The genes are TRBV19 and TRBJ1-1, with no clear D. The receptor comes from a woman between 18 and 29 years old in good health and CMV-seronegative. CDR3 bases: TGTGCCAGTAGTTTAAGCGACGAAAGAGGGAAAGCTTTCTTT. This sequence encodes CASSLSDERGKAFF.